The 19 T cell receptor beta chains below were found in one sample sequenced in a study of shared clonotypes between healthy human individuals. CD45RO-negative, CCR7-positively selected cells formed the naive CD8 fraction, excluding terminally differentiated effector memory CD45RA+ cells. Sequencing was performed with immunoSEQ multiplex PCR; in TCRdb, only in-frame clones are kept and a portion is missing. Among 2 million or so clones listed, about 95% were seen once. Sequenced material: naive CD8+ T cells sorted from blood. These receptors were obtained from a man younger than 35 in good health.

The DNA of the CDR3 is TGCGCCAGCAGCCAAGGGCAGGGTCCCTTTTGGCCCCAGCATTTT. Its translation: CASSQGQGPFWPQHF. The rearrangement links TRBV4-1 to TRBJ1-5; perhaps TRBD1 as D (5 bases). CDR1 is MGHRA and CDR2 is YSYEKL in the germline V gene. V lost 1 base to trimming and J lost 9 bases, with 16 bases between them. The CDR3 has 15 amino acids.

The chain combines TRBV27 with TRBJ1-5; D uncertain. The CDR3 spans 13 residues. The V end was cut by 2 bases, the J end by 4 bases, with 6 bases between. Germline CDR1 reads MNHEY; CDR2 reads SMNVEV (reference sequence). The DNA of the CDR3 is TGTGCCAGCAGTTTAAATAGGAATCAGCCCCAGCATTTT. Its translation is CASSLNRNQPQHF.

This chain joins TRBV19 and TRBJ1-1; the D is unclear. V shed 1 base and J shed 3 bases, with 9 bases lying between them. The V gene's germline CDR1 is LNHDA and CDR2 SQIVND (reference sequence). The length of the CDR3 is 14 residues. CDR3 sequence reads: CASSIGGEYTEAFF. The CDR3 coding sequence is TGTGCCAGTAGTATAGGGGGTGAATACACTGAAGCTTTCTTT.

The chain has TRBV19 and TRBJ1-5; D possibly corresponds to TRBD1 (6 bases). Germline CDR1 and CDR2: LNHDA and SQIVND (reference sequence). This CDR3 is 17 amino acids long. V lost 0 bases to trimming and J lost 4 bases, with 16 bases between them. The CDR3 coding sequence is TGTGCCAGTAGTATAGATCAACTGGGACAATGGAATCAGCCCCAGCATTTT. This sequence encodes CASSIDQLGQWNQPQHF.

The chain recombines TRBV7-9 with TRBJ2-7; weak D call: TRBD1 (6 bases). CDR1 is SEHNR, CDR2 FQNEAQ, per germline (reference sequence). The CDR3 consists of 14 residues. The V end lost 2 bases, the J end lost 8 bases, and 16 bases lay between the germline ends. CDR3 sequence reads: CASSLSTGYEQQYF. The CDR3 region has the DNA TGTGCCAGCAGCTTATCGACAGGATACGAACAGCAGTACTTC.

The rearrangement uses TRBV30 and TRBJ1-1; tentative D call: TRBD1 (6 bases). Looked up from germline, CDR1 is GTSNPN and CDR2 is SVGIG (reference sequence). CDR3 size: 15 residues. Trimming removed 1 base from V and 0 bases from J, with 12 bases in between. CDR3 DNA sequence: TGTGCCTGGAGTGGTGGACAGAGCATGAACACTGAAGCTTTCTTT. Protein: CAWSGGQSMNTEAFF.

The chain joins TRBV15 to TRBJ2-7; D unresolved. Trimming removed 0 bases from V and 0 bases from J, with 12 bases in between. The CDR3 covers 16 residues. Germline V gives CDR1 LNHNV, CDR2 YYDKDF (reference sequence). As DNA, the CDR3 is TGTGCCACCAGCAGAGATCTTTCGGCTACCTCCTACGAGCAGTACTTC. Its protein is CATSRDLSATSYEQYF.

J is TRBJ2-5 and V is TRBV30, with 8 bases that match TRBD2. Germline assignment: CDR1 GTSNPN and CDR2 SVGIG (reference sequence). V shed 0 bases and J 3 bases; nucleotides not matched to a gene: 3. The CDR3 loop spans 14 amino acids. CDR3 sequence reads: CAWSVDSGEETQYF. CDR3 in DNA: TGTGCCTGGAGTGTGGATAGCGGGGAAGAGACCCAGTACTTC.

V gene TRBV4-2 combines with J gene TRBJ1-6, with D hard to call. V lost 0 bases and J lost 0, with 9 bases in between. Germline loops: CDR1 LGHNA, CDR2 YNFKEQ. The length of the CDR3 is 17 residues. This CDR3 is CASSQDLTFSYNSPLHF. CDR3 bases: TGTGCCAGCAGCCAAGATCTCACGTTCTCCTATAATTCACCCCTCCACTTT.

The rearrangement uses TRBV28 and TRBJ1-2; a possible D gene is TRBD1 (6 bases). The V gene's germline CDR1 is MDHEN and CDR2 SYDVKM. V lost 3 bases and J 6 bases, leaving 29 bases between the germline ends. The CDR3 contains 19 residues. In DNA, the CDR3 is TGTGCCAGCAGTTTGTTTTGGCAGGGGATAGAAGGGTTTATGGATGGCTACACCTTC. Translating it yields CASSLFWQGIEGFMDGYTF.

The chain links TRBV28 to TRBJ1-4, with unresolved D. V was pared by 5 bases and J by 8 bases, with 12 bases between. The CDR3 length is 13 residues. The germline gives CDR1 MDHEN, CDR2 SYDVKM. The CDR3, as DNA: TGTGCCAGCAGTCCGTCCCTTGGGGAAAAACTGTTTTTT. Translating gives CASSPSLGEKLFF.

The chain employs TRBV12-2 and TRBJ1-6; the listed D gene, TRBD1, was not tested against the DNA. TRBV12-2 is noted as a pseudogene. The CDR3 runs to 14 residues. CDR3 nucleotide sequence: TGTGCAAGTCATCACAGGGCAAAGAATTCACCCCTCCACTTT. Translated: CASHHRAKNSPLHF.

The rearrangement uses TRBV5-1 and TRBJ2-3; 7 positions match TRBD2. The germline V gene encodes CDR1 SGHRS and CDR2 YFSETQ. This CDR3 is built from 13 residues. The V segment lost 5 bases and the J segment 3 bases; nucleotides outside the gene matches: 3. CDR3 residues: CASRLASTDTQYF. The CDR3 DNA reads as TGCGCCAGCAGACTAGCGTCGACAGATACGCAGTATTTT.

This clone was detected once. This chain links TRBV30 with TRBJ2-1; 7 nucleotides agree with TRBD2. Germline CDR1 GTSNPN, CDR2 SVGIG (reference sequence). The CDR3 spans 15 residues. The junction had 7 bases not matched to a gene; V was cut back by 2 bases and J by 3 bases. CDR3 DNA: TGTGCCTGGAGTCCACTAGCGCTAAACTACAATGAGCAGTTCTTC. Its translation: CAWSPLALNYNEQFF.

CDR3 loop: CASSLLTSEQYF. DNA of the CDR3: TGTGCCAGCAGCTTGCTGACTAGCGAGCAGTACTTC. The V call is TRBV5-4, the J call TRBJ2-7; possible D gene TRBD2, 6 bases. Germline assignment: CDR1 SGHNT and CDR2 YYREEE (reference sequence). Trimming took off 1 base at V and 6 bases at J, with 8 bases between the two ends. The CDR3 contains 12 residues.

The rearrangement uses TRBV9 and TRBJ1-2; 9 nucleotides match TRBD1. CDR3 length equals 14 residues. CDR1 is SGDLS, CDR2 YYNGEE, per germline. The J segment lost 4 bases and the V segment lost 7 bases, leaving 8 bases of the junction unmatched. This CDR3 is CASGGETGGYGYTF. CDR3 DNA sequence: TGTGCCAGCGGTGGGGAGACAGGGGGCTATGGCTACACCTTC.

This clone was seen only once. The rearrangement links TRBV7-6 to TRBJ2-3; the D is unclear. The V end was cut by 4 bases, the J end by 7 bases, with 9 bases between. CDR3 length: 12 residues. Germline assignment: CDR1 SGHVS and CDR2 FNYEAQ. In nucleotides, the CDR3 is TGTGCCAGCAGCTCCGACTTATATACGCAGTATTTT. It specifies CASSSDLYTQYF.

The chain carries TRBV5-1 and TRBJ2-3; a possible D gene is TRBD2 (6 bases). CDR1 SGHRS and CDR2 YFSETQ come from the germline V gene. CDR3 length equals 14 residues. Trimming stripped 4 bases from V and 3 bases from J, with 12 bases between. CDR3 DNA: TGCGCCAGCAGCCAGCTGGGGGGTACAGATACGCAGTATTTT. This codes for CASSQLGGTDTQYF. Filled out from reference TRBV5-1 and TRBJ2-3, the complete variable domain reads KAGVTQTPRYLIKTRGQQVTLSCSPISGHRSVSWYQQTPGQGLQFLFEYFSETQRNKGNFPGRFSGRQFSNSRSEMNVSTLELGDSALYLCASSQLGGTDTQYFGPGTRLTVL.

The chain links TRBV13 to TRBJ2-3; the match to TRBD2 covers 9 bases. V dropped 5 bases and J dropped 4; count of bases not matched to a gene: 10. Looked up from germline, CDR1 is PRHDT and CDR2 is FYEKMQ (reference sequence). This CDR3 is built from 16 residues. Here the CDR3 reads CASSKLAGGPPDTQYF. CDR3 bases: TGTGCCAGCAGCAAGCTGGCGGGGGGGCCCCCAGATACGCAGTATTTT.